The next 17 T cell receptor beta chains were all read from a single sample in a study of T cell repertoires in cytomegalovirus infection (dated by TCRdb to the late 2010s). Sequencer: Illumina HiSeq 1500. TCRdb itself trimmed the public reads at Q25 with fastp, ran MiXCR and retained productive beta chains. Records with the same CDR3 protein are collapsed into one entry carrying the most frequent genes and DNA. The sample has 250,000 or so distinct CDR3 sequences on record, about 15% of them singletons. The top ten clones comprise more than 45% of the sample. The sequencing input was CD8+ T cells from PBMCs. These receptors were obtained from a human donor in good health (CMV status not recorded). Some clones in this sample may be carry-over from other donors' samples.

The count of this clonotype is one. The chain joins TRBV28 to TRBJ1-2; D might be TRBD1 (6 bases). CDR3 length: 12 residues. Germline CDR1 is MDHEN and CDR2 is SYDVKM. The V and J ends lost 7 bases and 4 bases respectively, with 10 bases between them. The CDR3 protein is CASKQGTYGYTF. The CDR3 DNA sequence: TGTGCCAGCAAGCAGGGGACCTATGGCTACACCTTC.

This chain links TRBV12-3 or TRBV12-4 with TRBJ2-3; 8 bases line up with TRBD2. Unmatched junction bases numbered 8, after V lost 10 bases and J lost 5 bases. CDR3 length equals 13 residues. CDR3 in amino acids: CATRAGGEDTQYF. DNA for the CDR3: TGTGCCACCCGTGCGGGAGGTGAAGATACGCAGTATTTT.

J is TRBJ2-3 and V is TRBV7-6, with 7 bases matching TRBD2. The CDR3 loop spans 17 amino acids. Germline assignment: CDR1 SGHVS and CDR2 FNYEAQ. Trimming cost V 1 base and J 2 bases; bases outside gene matches: 9. The DNA for the CDR3 is TGTGCCAGCAGCTTAGGGGGGGGGGGTACCTTCACAGATACGCAGTATTTT. This translates into CASSLGGGGTFTDTQYF.

This clonotype was counted at least ten times. The J gene is TRBJ1-1, the V gene TRBV19; no reliable D call. The CDR3 is 13 amino acids. Germline V gene lookup returns CDR1 LNHDA and CDR2 SQIVND (reference sequence). V was clipped by 5 bases and J by 6 bases, with 13 bases between them. CDR3 region: CASSLVRTAEAFF. CDR3 DNA: TGTGCCAGTAGTTTGGTGAGGACGGCTGAAGCTTTCTTT.

In its sample, this clonotype was seen many times. The DNA of the CDR3 is TGTGCCAGCAGTCGACAGGATAACTATGGCTACACCTTC. This encodes CASSRQDNYGYTF. V and J are TRBV6-2 or TRBV6-3 and TRBJ1-2, with D perhaps TRBD1 (6 bases). Germline CDR1 and CDR2: MNHEY and SVGEGT. This CDR3 region has 13 residues. The ends were cut back, 5 bases at V and 1 base at J, with 8 bases in the middle.

This clonotype was detected only a few times. This chain links TRBV28 with TRBJ2-5, with 9 bases matching TRBD1. V dropped 5 bases and J dropped 4; count of bases not matched to a gene: 5. CDR1 is MDHEN and CDR2 is SYDVKM in the germline V gene. This CDR3 has 14 amino acids. The DNA for the CDR3 is TGTGCCAGCAGTGTACAGGGGGCGGGAGAGACCCAGTACTTC. Encoded protein: CASSVQGAGETQYF.

The V gene is TRBV29-1, the J gene TRBJ2-7; tentative D call: TRBD1 (6 bases). This CDR3 region has 13 residues. Per germline, CDR1 SQVTM and CDR2 ANQGSEA. The ends were cut back, 4 bases at V and 3 bases at J, with 13 bases in the middle. The CDR3 nucleotides are TGCAGCGTTGTTCAGGGGCGCCGCTACGAGCAGTACTTC. It codes for CSVVQGRRYEQYF.

The genes are TRBV7-6 and TRBJ2-7; 11 nucleotides line up with TRBD2. The trim removed 4 bases at V and 6 bases at J, leaving 5 bases unmatched. Germline CDR1 reads SGHVS; CDR2 reads FNYEAQ. The CDR3 is 14 amino acids. CDR3 amino acids: CASSSYTSGGEQYF. The CDR3 nucleotides are TGTGCCAGCAGCTCGTATACTAGCGGGGGCGAGCAGTACTTC.

V and J are TRBV13 and TRBJ2-2, with a possible D match to TRBD2 (5 bases). Germline V CDR1 and CDR2: PRHDT, FYEKMQ (reference sequence). There are 18 residues in the CDR3. V was clipped by 1 base and J by 5 bases, with 20 bases between them. Written as DNA, the CDR3 is TGTGCCAGCAGCTTAGAGAGAGCGCCGGGGAGAGAAACCGGGGAGCTGTTTTTT. As protein: CASSLERAPGRETGELFF.

This clonotype was recorded at least ten times. Here the CDR3 reads CASSLLADSYEQYF. Written as DNA, the CDR3 is TGTGCCAGCAGTTTACTAGCGGACTCCTACGAGCAGTACTTC. The rearrangement uses TRBV6-2 or TRBV6-3 and TRBJ2-7; TRBD2 aligns across 8 bases. There are 14 residues in the CDR3. Germline-derived CDR1 and CDR2 are MNHEY and SVGEGT. V dropped 4 bases and J dropped 0; count of bases not matched to a gene: 2.

This clonotype was observed at least ten times. The chain is built from TRBV4-3 and TRBJ1-2; D is possibly TRBD1 (6 bases). V dropped 0 bases and J dropped 7 bases, with 15 bases sitting between them. Germline values: CDR1 LGHNA, CDR2 YSLEER. This CDR3 is 15 amino acids long. The CDR3 bases are TGCGCCAGCAGCCAAGATCGGCGGGGGGCGGTTGGCTACACCTTC. Amino acids: CASSQDRRGAVGYTF.

This clonotype was counted only a few times. This sequence joins TRBV29-1 and TRBJ2-1; perhaps TRBD1 as D (6 bases). The germline V gene has CDR1 SQVTM and CDR2 ANQGSEA. Trimming cost V 4 bases and J 0 bases, with 10 bases left between them. This CDR3 is 14 amino acids long. CDR3 in DNA: TGCAGCGTTGGACAGGCCTCCTCCTACAATGAGCAGTTCTTC. The encoded protein is CSVGQASSYNEQFF.

The J gene is TRBJ2-2, the V gene TRBV7-9; maybe TRBD1 (5 bases). Germline assignment: CDR1 SEHNR and CDR2 FQNEAQ (reference sequence). V was shortened by 8 bases and J by 5 bases, with 24 bases between the two germline ends. The length of the CDR3 is 17 residues. CDR3 amino acids: CASGSVAGRVKTGELFF. The CDR3, as DNA: TGTGCCAGCGGATCGGTGGCAGGGCGAGTAAAGACCGGGGAGCTGTTTTTT. Filled out from reference TRBV7-9 and TRBJ2-2, the complete variable domain reads DTGVSQNPRHKITKRGQNVTFRCDPISEHNRLYWYRQTLGQGPEFLTYFQNEAQLEKSRLLSDRFSAERPKGSFSTLEIQRTEQGDSAMYLCASGSVAGRVKTGELFFGEGSRLTVL.

Ten or more counts support this clonotype. CDR3 nucleotides: TGTGCCAGCAGCCTCACCCTGGGGGGCTACAATGAGCAGTTCTTC. Residues: CASSLTLGGYNEQFF. The chain recombines TRBV7-8 with TRBJ2-1; weak D call: TRBD2 (6 bases). Trimming stripped 5 bases from V and 3 bases from J, with 14 bases between. CDR1 SGHVS and CDR2 FQNEAQ come from the germline V gene. The CDR3 is made up of 15 amino acids.

J is TRBJ1-6 and V is TRBV20-1; D unresolved. CDR1 and CDR2 from the germline V gene are DFQATT and SNEGSKA (reference sequence). V lost 0 bases, J lost 0 bases, and 15 bases lay in between. The CDR3 is made up of 18 amino acids. The CDR3 loop is CSARDLYGESSYNSPLHF. CDR3 bases: TGCAGTGCTAGAGATCTTTACGGAGAAAGCTCCTATAATTCACCCCTCCACTTT.

The rearrangement uses TRBV20-1 and TRBJ2-1; D is undetermined. Germline V gives CDR1 DFQATT, CDR2 SNEGSKA (reference sequence). The CDR3 covers 14 residues. The ends were cut back, 0 bases at V and 4 bases at J, with 10 bases in the middle. The CDR3 loop is CSARDQPGYNEQFF. In DNA, the CDR3 is TGCAGTGCTAGAGATCAACCCGGTTACAATGAGCAGTTCTTC.

This chain connects TRBV19 to TRBJ2-7; possible D gene TRBD1, 7 bases. The CDR3 is 14 amino acids. Per germline, CDR1 LNHDA and CDR2 SQIVND (reference sequence). The V gene lost 3 bases and the J gene lost 4 bases, with 13 bases spanning the gap. The CDR3 sequence is CASSMGTAGYEQYF. CDR3 nucleotide sequence: TGTGCCAGTAGTATGGGGACAGCGGGTTACGAGCAGTACTTC.